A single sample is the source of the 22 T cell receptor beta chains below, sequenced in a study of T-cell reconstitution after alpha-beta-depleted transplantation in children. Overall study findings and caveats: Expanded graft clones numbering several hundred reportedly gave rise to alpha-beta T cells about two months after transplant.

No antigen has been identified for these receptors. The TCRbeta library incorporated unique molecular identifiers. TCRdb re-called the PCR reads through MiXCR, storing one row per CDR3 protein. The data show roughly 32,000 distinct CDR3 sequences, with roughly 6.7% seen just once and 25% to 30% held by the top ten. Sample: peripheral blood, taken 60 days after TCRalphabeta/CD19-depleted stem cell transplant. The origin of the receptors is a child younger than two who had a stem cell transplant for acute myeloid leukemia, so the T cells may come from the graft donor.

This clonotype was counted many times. CDR3 nucleotides: TGTGCCAGCAGCCTTACAGTAAGTTGGGCAGATACGCAGTATTTT. It translates to CASSLTVSWADTQYF. This rearrangement joins TRBV5-6 to TRBJ2-3; no reliable D call. Germline V gives CDR1 SGHDT, CDR2 YYEEEE. The CDR3 totals 15 residues. Trimming removed 4 bases from V and 4 bases from J, with 16 bases in between. The whole variable domain, remainder taken from reference TRBV5-6 and TRBJ2-3, is DAGVTQSPTHLIKTRGQQVTLRCSPKSGHDTVSWYQQALGQGPQFIFQYYEEEERQRGNFPDRFSGHQFPNYSSELNVNALLLGDSALYLCASSLTVSWADTQYFGPGTRLTVL.

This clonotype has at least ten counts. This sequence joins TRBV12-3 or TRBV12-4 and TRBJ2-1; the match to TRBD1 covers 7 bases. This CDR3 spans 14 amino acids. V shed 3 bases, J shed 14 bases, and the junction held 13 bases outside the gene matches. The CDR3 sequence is CASSFSNLGDSKFF. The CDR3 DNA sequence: TGTGCCAGCAGTTTCTCGAATTTGGGGGACAGCAAGTTCTTC.

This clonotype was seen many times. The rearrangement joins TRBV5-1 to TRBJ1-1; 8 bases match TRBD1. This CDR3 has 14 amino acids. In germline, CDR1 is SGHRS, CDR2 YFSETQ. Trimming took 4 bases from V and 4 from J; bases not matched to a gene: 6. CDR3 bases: TGCGCCAGCAGCCCCAGGGGGCTCGGCACTGAAGCTTTCTTT. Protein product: CASSPRGLGTEAFF.

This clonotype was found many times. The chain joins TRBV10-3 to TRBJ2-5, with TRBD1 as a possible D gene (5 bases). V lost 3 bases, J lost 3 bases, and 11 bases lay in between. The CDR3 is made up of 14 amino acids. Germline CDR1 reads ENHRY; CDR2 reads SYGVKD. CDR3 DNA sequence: TGTGCCATCAGTGACCCGACAGAAAAAGAGACCCAGTACTTC. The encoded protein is CAISDPTEKETQYF.

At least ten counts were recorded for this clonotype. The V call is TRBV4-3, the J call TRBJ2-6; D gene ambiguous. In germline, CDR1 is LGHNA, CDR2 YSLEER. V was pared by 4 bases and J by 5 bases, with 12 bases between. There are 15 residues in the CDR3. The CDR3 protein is CASSLDTFRANVLTF. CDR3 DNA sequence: TGCGCCAGCAGCCTCGACACCTTTCGGGCCAACGTCCTGACTTTC.

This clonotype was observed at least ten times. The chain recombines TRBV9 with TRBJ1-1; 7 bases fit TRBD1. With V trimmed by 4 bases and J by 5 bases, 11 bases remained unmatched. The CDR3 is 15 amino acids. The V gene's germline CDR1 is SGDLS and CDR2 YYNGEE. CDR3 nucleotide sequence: TGTGCCAGCAGCCCGCGACAGGGAGTGAGGACTGAAGCTTTCTTT. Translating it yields CASSPRQGVRTEAFF. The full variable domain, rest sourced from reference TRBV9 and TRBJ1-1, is DSGVTQTPKHLITATGQRVTLRCSPRSGDLSVYWYQQSLDQGLQFLIQYYNGEERAKGNILERFSAQQFPDLHSELNLSSLELGDSALYFCASSPRQGVRTEAFFGQGTRLTVV.

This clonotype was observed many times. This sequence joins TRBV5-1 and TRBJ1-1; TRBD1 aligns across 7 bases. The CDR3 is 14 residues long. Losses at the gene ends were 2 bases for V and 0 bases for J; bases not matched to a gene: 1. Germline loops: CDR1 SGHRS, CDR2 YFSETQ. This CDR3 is CASSFGQVNTEAFF. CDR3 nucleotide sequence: TGCGCCAGCAGCTTTGGACAGGTGAACACTGAAGCTTTCTTT.

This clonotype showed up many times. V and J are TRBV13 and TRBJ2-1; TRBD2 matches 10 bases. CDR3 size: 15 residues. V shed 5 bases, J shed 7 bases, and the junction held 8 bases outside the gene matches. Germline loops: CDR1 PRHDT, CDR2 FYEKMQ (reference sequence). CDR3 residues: CASSLGTSAGNEQFF. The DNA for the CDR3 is TGTGCCAGCAGCCTGGGGACTAGCGCAGGGAATGAGCAGTTCTTC.

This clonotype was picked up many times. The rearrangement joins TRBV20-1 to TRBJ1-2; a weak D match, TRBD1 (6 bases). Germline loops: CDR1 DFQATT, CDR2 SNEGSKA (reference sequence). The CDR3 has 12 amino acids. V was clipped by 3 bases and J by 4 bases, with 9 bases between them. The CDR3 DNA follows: TGCAGTGCTAGGGGGGCTGCCTATGGCTACACCTTC. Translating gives CSARGAAYGYTF.

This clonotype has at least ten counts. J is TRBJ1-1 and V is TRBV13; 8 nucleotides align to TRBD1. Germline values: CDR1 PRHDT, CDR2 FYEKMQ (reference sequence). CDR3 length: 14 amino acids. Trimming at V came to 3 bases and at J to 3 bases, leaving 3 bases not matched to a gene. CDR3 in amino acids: CASSFWTGYTEAFF. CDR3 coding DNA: TGTGCCAGCAGCTTTTGGACAGGGTACACTGAAGCTTTCTTT.

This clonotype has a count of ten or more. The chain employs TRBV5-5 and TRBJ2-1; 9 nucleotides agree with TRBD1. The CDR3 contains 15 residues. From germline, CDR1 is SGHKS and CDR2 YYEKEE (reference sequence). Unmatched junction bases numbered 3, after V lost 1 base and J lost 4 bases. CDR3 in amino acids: CASSLTGGLYNEQFF. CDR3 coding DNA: TGTGCCAGCAGCTTGACAGGGGGCCTTTACAATGAGCAGTTCTTC.

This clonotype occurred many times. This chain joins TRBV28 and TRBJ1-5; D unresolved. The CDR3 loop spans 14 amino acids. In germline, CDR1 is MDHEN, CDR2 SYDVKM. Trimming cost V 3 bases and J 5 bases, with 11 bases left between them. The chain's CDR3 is CASSFLATYQPQHF. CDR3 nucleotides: TGTGCCAGCAGTTTTCTGGCCACATATCAGCCCCAGCATTTT. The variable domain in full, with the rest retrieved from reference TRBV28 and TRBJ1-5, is DVKVTQSSRYLVKRTGEKVFLECVQDMDHENMFWYRQDPGLGLRLIYFSYDVKMKEKGDIPEGYSVSREKKERFSLILESASTNQTSMYLCASSFLATYQPQHFGDGTRLSIL.

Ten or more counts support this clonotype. Here the CDR3 reads CASSLTRKDEQFF. The CDR3 bases are TGTGCCAGCAGCCTTACGCGCAAGGATGAGCAGTTCTTC. This chain uses TRBV7-9 with TRBJ2-1; D is ambiguous. In germline, CDR1 is SEHNR, CDR2 FQNEAQ (reference sequence). CDR3 length equals 13 residues. V gave up 5 bases and J gave up 8 bases, with 13 bases separating them. Full variable domain (remainder filled in from reference TRBV7-9 and TRBJ2-1): DTGVSQNPRHKITKRGQNVTFRCDPISEHNRLYWYRQTLGQGPEFLTYFQNEAQLEKSRLLSDRFSAERPKGSFSTLEIQRTEQGDSAMYLCASSLTRKDEQFFGPGTRLTVL.

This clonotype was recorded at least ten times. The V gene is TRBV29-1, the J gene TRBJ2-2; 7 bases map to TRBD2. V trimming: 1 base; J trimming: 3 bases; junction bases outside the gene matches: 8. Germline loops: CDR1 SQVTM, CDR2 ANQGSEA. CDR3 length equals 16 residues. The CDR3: CSVEVISGKDTGELFF. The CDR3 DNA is TGCAGCGTTGAAGTTATAAGCGGGAAAGACACCGGGGAGCTGTTTTTT.

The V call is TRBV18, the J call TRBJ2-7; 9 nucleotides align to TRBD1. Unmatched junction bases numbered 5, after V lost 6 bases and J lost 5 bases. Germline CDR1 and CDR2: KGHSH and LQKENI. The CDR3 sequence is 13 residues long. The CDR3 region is CASSRTGAHEQYF. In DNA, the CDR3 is TGTGCCAGCTCGAGGACAGGGGCCCACGAGCAGTACTTC.

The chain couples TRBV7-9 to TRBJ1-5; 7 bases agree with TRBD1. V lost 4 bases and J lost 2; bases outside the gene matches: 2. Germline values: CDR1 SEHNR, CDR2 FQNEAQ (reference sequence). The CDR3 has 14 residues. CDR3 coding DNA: TGTGCCAGCAGCTATACAGGGGGCAATCAGCCCCAGCATTTT. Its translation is CASSYTGGNQPQHF.

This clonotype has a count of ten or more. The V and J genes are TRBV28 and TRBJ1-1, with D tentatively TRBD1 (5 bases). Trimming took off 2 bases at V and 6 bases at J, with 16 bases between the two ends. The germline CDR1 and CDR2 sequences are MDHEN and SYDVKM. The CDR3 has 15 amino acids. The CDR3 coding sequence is TGTGCCAGCAGTTTAGCGGGGAAGGGGCGGGCTGAAGCTTTCTTT. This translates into CASSLAGKGRAEAFF.

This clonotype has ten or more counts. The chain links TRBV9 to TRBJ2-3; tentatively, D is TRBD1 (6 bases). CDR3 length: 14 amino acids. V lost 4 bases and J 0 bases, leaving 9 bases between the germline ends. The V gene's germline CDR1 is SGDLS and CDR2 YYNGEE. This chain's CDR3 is CASSRTVSTDTQYF. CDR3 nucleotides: TGTGCCAGCAGCCGGACAGTAAGCACAGATACGCAGTATTTT.

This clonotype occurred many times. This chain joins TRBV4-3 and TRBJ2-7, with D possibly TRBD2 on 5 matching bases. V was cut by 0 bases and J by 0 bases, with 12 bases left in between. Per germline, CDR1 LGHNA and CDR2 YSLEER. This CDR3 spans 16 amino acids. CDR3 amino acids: CASSQDPVGSSYEQYF. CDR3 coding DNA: TGCGCCAGCAGCCAAGATCCGGTTGGGAGCTCCTACGAGCAGTACTTC.

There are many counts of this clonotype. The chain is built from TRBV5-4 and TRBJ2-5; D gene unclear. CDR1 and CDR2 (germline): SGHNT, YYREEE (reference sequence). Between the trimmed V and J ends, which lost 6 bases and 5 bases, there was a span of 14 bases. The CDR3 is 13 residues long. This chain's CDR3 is CASTGPSVETQYF. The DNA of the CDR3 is TGTGCCAGCACTGGGCCGTCCGTGGAGACCCAGTACTTC.

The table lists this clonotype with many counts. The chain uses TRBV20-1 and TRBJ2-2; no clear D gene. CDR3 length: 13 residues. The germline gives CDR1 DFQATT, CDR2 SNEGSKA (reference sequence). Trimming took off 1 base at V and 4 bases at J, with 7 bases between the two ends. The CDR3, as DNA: TGCAGTGCTAGAGGGCTTGGCACCGGGGAGCTGTTTTTT. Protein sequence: CSARGLGTGELFF.

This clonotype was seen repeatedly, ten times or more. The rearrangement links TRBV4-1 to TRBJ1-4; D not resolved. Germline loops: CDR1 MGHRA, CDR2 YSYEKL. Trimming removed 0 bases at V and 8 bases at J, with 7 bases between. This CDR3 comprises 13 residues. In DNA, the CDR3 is TGCGCCAGCAGCCAAGATCCGAGCGAAAAACTGTTTTTT. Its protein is CASSQDPSEKLFF.